The rows below give T cell receptor beta chains drawn from one sample of a study of cytomegalovirus exposure and HLA in healthy donors. Libraries were prepared by immunoSEQ multiplex PCR; TCRdb keeps only in-frame clonotypes and omits some of them. The table includes fewer than 45,000 clones, around 70% detected once. The sequenced material came from PBMCs. These receptor sequences come from a woman under 40 in good health and CMV-seronegative. Both conserved end residues are part of each CDR3. The D gene is left open where the match is weak. Size tells how often a clone was seen (once, few, many) or the class of an expanded clone, and some rows leave it out.

v_gene	j_gene	d_gene	abundance	CDR3aa	CDR3nt
TRBV6-5	TRBJ1-5	NA	medium-sized	CASSPQGKADPAQHF	TGTGCCAGCAGCCCACAGGGTAAGGCCGATCCGGCCCAGCATTTT
TRBV6-4	TRBJ2-1	NA	NA	CASSLAEGGNEQFF	TGTGCCAGCAGCCTCGCTGAGGGGGGGAATGAGCAGTTCTTC
TRBV10-3	TRBJ1-1	TRBD1	NA	CAITGGQGMDTEAFF	TGTGCCATCACGGGGGGACAGGGCATGGACACTGAAGCTTTCTTT
TRBV29-1	TRBJ1-1	NA	NA	CSVEVLMRDYTEAFF	TGCAGCGTTGAAGTTTTAATGAGGGACTACACTGAAGCTTTCTTT
TRBV10-1	TRBJ2-4	NA	NA	CASSEGGKGLVGKNIQYF	TGCGCCAGCAGTGAGGGGGGAAAGGGACTGGTGGGCAAAAACATTCAGTACTTC
TRBV30	TRBJ2-7	NA	NA	CAWSSIRGWGPSYEQYF	TGTGCCTGGAGTTCCATTAGGGGATGGGGGCCCTCCTACGAGCAGTACTTC
TRBV18	TRBJ1-1	TRBD1	NA	CASSPEGQALGTFF	TGTGCCAGCTCACCCGAGGGACAGGCCCTGGGAACTTTCTTT
TRBV2	TRBJ2-5	NA	once	CASSRLNLETQYF	TGTGCCAGCAGTCGACTGAACCTCGAGACCCAGTACTTC
TRBV19	TRBJ1-1	NA	few	CASSYLNTEAFF	TGTGCCAGTAGTTACCTAAACACTGAAGCTTTCTTT
TRBV25-1	TRBJ2-1	NA	NA	CASSEPPEQNEQFF	TGTGCCAGCAGTGAACCCCCAGAACAGAATGAGCAGTTCTTC
TRBV28	TRBJ2-7	NA	NA	CASSGAEVEQYF	TGTGCCAGCAGTGGCGCCGAGGTCGAGCAGTACTTC
TRBV6-1	TRBJ2-3	TRBD2	NA	CASSSLAGGADTQYF	TGTGCCAGCAGTTCACTAGCGGGGGGGGCAGATACGCAGTATTTT
TRBV6-1	TRBJ2-7	NA	NA	CASIKGGEVDYEQYF	TGTGCCAGCATAAAGGGCGGGGAGGTGGACTACGAGCAGTACTTC
TRBV29-1	TRBJ1-1	TRBD1	NA	CSVGQGASVNTEAFF	TGCAGCGTTGGACAGGGGGCATCTGTGAACACTGAAGCTTTCTTT
TRBV29-1	TRBJ1-1	NA	NA	CSVLPGSEAFF	TGCAGCGTTCTCCCGGGGTCCGAAGCTTTCTTT
TRBV4-2	TRBJ1-1	NA	NA	CASSSGRGKSTEAFF	TGTGCCAGCAGCTCAGGTCGGGGAAAAAGCACTGAAGCTTTCTTT
TRBV6-1	TRBJ2-3	NA	NA	CASSLRQTDTQYF	TGTGCCAGCAGTCTACGACAGACAGATACGCAGTATTTT
TRBV6-6	TRBJ2-1	TRBD2	few	CASGGRGGTYNEQFF	TGTGCCAGCGGTGGGCGGGGGGGAACCTACAATGAGCAGTTCTTC
TRBV5-1	TRBJ2-3	TRBD1	NA	CASSTGTGTDTQYF	TGCGCCAGCAGCACAGGGACAGGCACAGATACGCAGTATTTT
TRBV9	TRBJ2-5	TRBD1	NA	CASSLVGQGTETQYF	TGTGCCAGCAGTCTAGTAGGACAGGGGACAGAGACCCAGTACTTC
TRBV28	TRBJ2-7	TRBD1	NA	CASSSAGRGDRGTYEQYF	TGTGCCAGCAGCTCCGCCGGTCGTGGGGACAGGGGCACCTACGAGCAGTACTTC
TRBV4-2	TRBJ1-2	TRBD1	once	CASSTRTGTNYGYTF	TGTGCCAGCAGCACTCGGACAGGGACTAACTATGGCTACACCTTC
TRBV5-5	TRBJ2-7	TRBD1	NA	CASSWAGQAKEQYF	TGTGCCAGCAGTTGGGCGGGACAGGCAAAGGAGCAGTACTTC
TRBV30	TRBJ1-4	NA	NA	CAWSVGRGGEKLFF	TGTGCCTGGAGTGTCGGTCGGGGGGGTGAAAAACTGTTTTTT
TRBV10-3	TRBJ2-7	NA	NA	CAINEGQNHEQYF	TGTGCCATCAATGAGGGGCAGAATCACGAGCAGTACTTC
TRBV30	TRBJ2-3	NA	NA	CAWSPPEMPQYF	TGTGCCTGGAGTCCTCCAGAAATGCCGCAGTATTTT
TRBV15	TRBJ1-4	NA	NA	CATAVTISTNEKLFF	TGTGCCACCGCTGTAACTATCTCAACTAATGAAAAACTGTTTTTT
TRBV7-2	TRBJ2-1	NA	medium-sized	CAARPDDRSYNEQFF	TGTGCCGCACGACCCGATGACAGATCCTACAATGAGCAGTTCTTC
TRBV5-1	TRBJ2-7	TRBD1	NA	CASSLGDRAYEQYF	TGCGCCAGCAGCTTGGGAGACAGGGCCTACGAGCAGTACTTC